Each of the 24 T cell receptor beta chains below was sequenced from the same sample in a study of T-cell memory formation after mild COVID-19. TCRdb independently ran MiXCR on the 5' RACE reads; one entry per CDR3 protein. In the table there are some 250,000 distinct CDR3 sequences, approximately 10% of which are singletons. Sequencing was performed on PBMCs or a T cell subset sorted from them (not recorded which). All receptors come from a man between 18 and 35 years old who had mild COVID-19 (a few samples of this study predate the infection). Cell type and time point are not known.

The V gene is TRBV7-2, the J gene TRBJ2-1; 8 bases line up with TRBD2. Germline V CDR1 and CDR2: SGHTA, FQGNSA. The CDR3 sequence is 16 residues long. With 6 bases clipped from V and 7 bases from J, the junction kept 14 bases outside the gene matches. DNA for the CDR3: TGTGCCAGCAGGGACCCACGGGGGGGCCTCGGAAATGAGCAGTTCTTC. This translates into CASRDPRGGLGNEQFF.

The chain joins TRBV24-1 to TRBJ1-6, with D uncertain. Per the germline V gene, CDR1 is KGHDR and CDR2 is SFDVKD. The length of the CDR3 is 13 residues. V was cut by 6 bases and J by 10 bases, with 12 bases left in between. CDR3 nucleotide sequence: TGTGCCACCAGTTGTCGGGAAGCGTCACCCCTCCACTTT. This sequence encodes CATSCREASPLHF.

The genes are TRBV4-3 and TRBJ1-6, with D maybe TRBD1 (6 bases). The CDR3 is 17 amino acids. The V end was cut by 6 bases, the J end by 9 bases, with 24 bases between. Per germline, CDR1 LGHNA and CDR2 YSLEER. The CDR3 reads CASRRITGGGGGSPLHF. CDR3 DNA sequence: TGCGCCAGCAGACGAATAACTGGGGGCGGTGGTGGTTCACCCCTCCACTTT.

J is TRBJ1-1 and V is TRBV2; TRBD1 is a possible D gene (6 bases). The CDR3 totals 13 residues. V gave up 6 bases and J gave up 5 bases, with 13 bases separating them. CDR1 is SNHLY, CDR2 FYNNEI, per germline. The CDR3 loop reads CASRDTGLTEAFF. The CDR3 nucleotides are TGTGCCAGCAGGGATACAGGGTTAACTGAAGCTTTCTTT. The full variable domain, its missing parts supplied by reference TRBV2 and TRBJ1-1, is EPEVTQTPSHQVTQMGQEVILRCVPISNHLYFYWYRQILGQKVEFLVSFYNNEISEKSEIFDDQFSVERPDGSNFTLKIRSTKLEDSAMYFCASRDTGLTEAFFGQGTRLTVV.

This clonotype was detected once. The V gene is TRBV15, the J gene TRBJ2-7, with 9 nucleotides matching TRBD1. This CDR3 spans 15 amino acids. Germline CDR1 reads LNHNV; CDR2 reads YYDKDF (reference sequence). V lost 0 bases to trimming and J lost 10 bases; unmatched junction nucleotides: 10. The CDR3 reads CATSRDRTGEGLQYF. The CDR3 DNA is TGTGCCACCAGCAGAGACCGGACAGGGGAGGGTCTTCAGTACTTC.

V is TRBV5-5 and J is TRBJ1-2; no reliable D call. Per germline, CDR1 SGHKS and CDR2 YYEKEE (reference sequence). The CDR3 totals 12 residues. V was clipped by 0 bases and J by 3 bases, with 3 bases between them. CDR3 amino acids: CASSLEDYGYTF. The CDR3 DNA sequence: TGTGCCAGCAGCTTGGAGGACTATGGCTACACCTTC.

This chain links TRBV2 with TRBJ1-1; D gene uncertain. The CDR3 contains 13 residues. Per germline, CDR1 SNHLY and CDR2 FYNNEI. Trimming stripped 7 bases from V and 0 bases from J, with 9 bases between. The DNA of the CDR3 is TGTGCCAGCAATTGGGAGCTGAACACTGAAGCTTTCTTT. Amino acid sequence: CASNWELNTEAFF. The variable domain in full, completed from reference TRBV2 and TRBJ1-1, reads EPEVTQTPSHQVTQMGQEVILRCVPISNHLYFYWYRQILGQKVEFLVSFYNNEISEKSEIFDDQFSVERPDGSNFTLKIRSTKLEDSAMYFCASNWELNTEAFFGQGTRLTVV.

The sample holds a few counts of this clonotype. V usage is TRBV10-3 and J usage is TRBJ2-2; no reliable D call. Trimming removed 0 bases at V and 1 base at J, with 6 bases between. This CDR3 has 15 amino acids. Germline V lookup: CDR1 ENHRY, CDR2 SYGVKD. CDR3: CAISESIGNTGELFF. Here the CDR3 DNA reads TGTGCCATCAGTGAGTCGATCGGGAACACCGGGGAGCTGTTTTTT.

The CDR3, as DNA: TGTGCCAGTAGTATAGATCTTCCCCCACAAGGCTACACCTTC. This encodes CASSIDLPPQGYTF. The chain employs TRBV19 and TRBJ1-2; the D is unclear. The CDR3 extends over 14 amino acids. The germline gives CDR1 LNHDA, CDR2 SQIVND (reference sequence). The V end lost 0 bases, the J end lost 8 bases, and 13 bases lay between the germline ends.

The sample holds a few counts of this clonotype. The chain recombines TRBV6-1 with TRBJ1-2, with D maybe TRBD1 (6 bases). This CDR3 spans 15 amino acids. The V end was cut by 5 bases, the J end by 5 bases, with 18 bases between. CDR1 and CDR2 (germline): MNHNS, SASEGT. The CDR3 DNA reads TGTGCCAGCAGTCCCGGGGGGCGGGGAAGGTATGGCTACACCTTC. Amino acids: CASSPGGRGRYGYTF.

V is TRBV27 and J is TRBJ2-5; a weak D match, TRBD1 (5 bases). The V end lost 4 bases, the J end lost 2 bases, and 11 bases lay between the germline ends. The germline V gene encodes CDR1 MNHEY and CDR2 SMNVEV (reference sequence). This CDR3 is built from 14 residues. The CDR3 is CASSSRQTQETQYF. The CDR3 nucleotides are TGTGCCAGCAGTTCGCGACAGACACAAGAGACCCAGTACTTC.

This clonotype has a handful of counts. The chain has TRBV4-1 and TRBJ2-5; a weak D match, TRBD2 (6 bases). The CDR3 is made up of 14 amino acids. V was clipped by 4 bases and J by 5 bases, with 14 bases between them. Germline V gives CDR1 MGHRA, CDR2 YSYEKL. DNA of the CDR3: TGCGCCAGCAGCCCTCTGCCGGGGAGGGAGACCCAGTACTTC. This sequence encodes CASSPLPGRETQYF.

This chain uses TRBV6-2 or TRBV6-3 with TRBJ2-5; D gene ambiguous. V lost 4 bases, J lost 5 bases, and 11 bases lay in between. The germline gives CDR1 MNHEY, CDR2 SVGEGT. CDR3 length: 13 residues. The CDR3 reads CASSFLVGETQYF. The DNA for the CDR3 is TGTGCCAGCAGTTTTCTAGTGGGCGAGACCCAGTACTTC.

V usage is TRBV7-3 and J usage is TRBJ2-2; TRBD2 matches at 8 bases. The length of the CDR3 is 15 residues. The ends lost 0 bases at V and 5 bases at J; junction bases unmatched: 2. The V gene's germline CDR1 is SGHTA and CDR2 FQGTGA. As DNA, the CDR3 is TGTGCCAGCAGCTTAACCCCGGGGGGGACCGGGGAGCTGTTTTTT. This gives the protein CASSLTPGGTGELFF. The complete variable domain, with remaining parts taken from reference TRBV7-3 and TRBJ2-2, reads GAGVSQTPSNKVTEKGKYVELRCDPISGHTALYWYRQSLGQGPEFLIYFQGTGAADDSGLPNDRFFAVRPEGSVSTLKIQRTERGDSAVYLCASSLTPGGTGELFFGEGSRLTVL.

In its sample, this clonotype was seen many times. The chain recombines TRBV4-1 with TRBJ1-5; TRBD1 might be the D (5 bases). Trimming took 0 bases from V and 0 from J, leaving 6 bases between them. CDR1 and CDR2 (germline): MGHRA, YSYEKL. This CDR3 comprises 15 residues. CDR3 region: CASSQDQGSNQPQHF. The CDR3, as DNA: TGCGCCAGCAGCCAAGATCAGGGTAGCAATCAGCCCCAGCATTTT.

The sample holds a few counts of this clonotype. V gene TRBV12-3 or TRBV12-4 combines with J gene TRBJ2-3; unclear D gene. Trimming cost V 3 bases and J 0 bases, with 7 bases left between them. The CDR3 runs to 14 residues. The CDR3 spells CASSLEYSTDTQYF. CDR3 coding DNA: TGTGCCAGCAGTTTGGAGTATAGCACAGATACGCAGTATTTT.

This clonotype turned up a few times. This chain's CDR3 is CASSGQGAGEQFF. CDR3 DNA: TGCGCCAGCAGCGGACAGGGGGCGGGTGAGCAGTTCTTC. V and J are TRBV5-1 and TRBJ2-1, with 11 bases fitting TRBD1. V gave up 4 bases and J gave up 9 bases; unmatched junction bases: 3. This CDR3 is 13 amino acids long. Germline loops: CDR1 SGHRS, CDR2 YFSETQ.

The CDR3 loop reads CSARDDSPNIQYF. The CDR3 coding sequence is TGCAGTGCTAGAGACGACAGTCCAAACATTCAGTACTTC. V gene TRBV20-1 combines with J gene TRBJ2-4; the D gene is possibly TRBD1 (5 bases). CDR3 length: 13 residues. Looked up from germline, CDR1 is DFQATT and CDR2 is SNEGSKA (reference sequence). V dropped 0 bases and J dropped 6 bases, with 9 bases sitting between them.

This clonotype was observed many times. The chain joins TRBV15 to TRBJ1-2; 9 nucleotides line up with TRBD1. V trimming: 5 bases; J trimming: 4 bases; junction bases outside the gene matches: 11. The CDR3 totals 16 residues. Germline V gene sequence: CDR1 LNHNV, CDR2 YYDKDF (reference sequence). CDR3 in DNA: TGTGCCACCAGCCCCACCGGGACAGGGTTCGCCTATGGCTACACCTTC. This encodes CATSPTGTGFAYGYTF.

The J gene is TRBJ1-4, the V gene TRBV5-1, with 8 bases identical to TRBD1. The CDR3 is 14 residues long. The V gene's germline CDR1 is SGHRS and CDR2 YFSETQ. Germline trimming cut 2 bases from V and 8 bases from J; bases unmatched to any gene: 5. The DNA of the CDR3 is TGCGCCAGCAGCTTTCAGGGGGCGCGAGAAAAACTGTTTTTT. Encoded protein: CASSFQGAREKLFF.

This rearrangement joins TRBV4-1 to TRBJ2-7, with D uncertain. The V gene lost 1 base and the J gene lost 7 bases, with 17 bases spanning the gap. The germline CDR1 and CDR2 sequences are MGHRA and YSYEKL. This CDR3 is built from 15 residues. CDR3: CASSQAGASSPEQYF. Written as DNA, the CDR3 is TGCGCCAGCAGCCAAGCGGGTGCCTCTTCCCCTGAGCAGTACTTC.

The chain employs TRBV5-6 and TRBJ1-1, with 9 bases aligning to TRBD1. Germline values: CDR1 SGHDT, CDR2 YYEEEE. CDR3 size: 15 residues. V shed 2 bases and J 0 bases; nucleotides not matched to a gene: 2. The CDR3 here is CASSFWTGVNTEAFF. For the CDR3, the DNA is TGTGCCAGCAGCTTTTGGACAGGGGTGAACACTGAAGCTTTCTTT.

This clonotype was found a few times. V gene TRBV6-1 combines with J gene TRBJ2-6; the D is unclear. The CDR3 has 13 amino acids. The V end lost 8 bases, the J end lost 0 bases, and 5 bases lay between the germline ends. The V gene's germline CDR1 is MNHNS and CDR2 SASEGT. The DNA of the CDR3 is TGTGCCAGCCATCTCTCTGGGGCCAACGTCCTGACTTTC. It codes for CASHLSGANVLTF.

This clonotype was observed a handful of times. This chain links TRBV29-1 with TRBJ1-3; 10 bases are shared with TRBD1. The germline V gene has CDR1 SQVTM and CDR2 ANQGSEA. This CDR3 spans 12 amino acids. The junction had 5 bases not matched to a gene; V was cut back by 7 bases and J by 8 bases. The CDR3 is CSAGQGEHTIYF. The CDR3 DNA reads TGCAGCGCCGGACAGGGGGAGCACACCATATATTTT.